These 28 T cell receptor beta chains originate from one sample sequenced in a study of blood T cells in healthy people across ages. It was with a sample-barcoded 5' primer and a J-beta primer mix that a second PCR of roughly 7 to 12 cycles was run. TCRdb fed the 5' RACE reads into MiXCR, producing one record per CDR3 protein. Of 1.4 million to 1.5 million distinct CDR3 sequences listed, 42% are singletons. Specimen: blood. These receptors came from a woman aged 18-29 years in good health.

This rearrangement joins TRBV9 to TRBJ2-7, with D unresolved. The V end lost 3 bases, the J end lost 6 bases, and 19 bases lay between the germline ends. Germline V gene data show CDR1 as SGDLS and CDR2 as YYNGEE. This CDR3 comprises 15 residues. The CDR3 protein is CASSGKNQHDGEQYF. The CDR3 DNA reads TGTGCCAGCAGCGGAAAGAATCAACATGACGGCGAGCAGTACTTC.

This clonotype was counted only a few times. The chain employs TRBV5-1 and TRBJ2-1; D may match TRBD1 or TRBD2 (5 bases each). Trimming removed 7 bases from V and 0 bases from J, with 8 bases in between. Germline V gene lookup returns CDR1 SGHRS and CDR2 YFSETQ. The CDR3 extends over 13 amino acids. CDR3 protein: CASGDDSYNEQFF. Written as DNA, the CDR3 is TGCGCCAGCGGGGACGACTCCTACAATGAGCAGTTCTTC.

In this sample, this clonotype turned up a few times. The V and J genes are TRBV14 and TRBJ1-4, with 12 positions matching TRBD1. The germline V gene has CDR1 SGHDN and CDR2 FVKESK. V lost 1 base, J lost 6 bases, and 6 bases stayed unmatched. The CDR3 extends over 17 amino acids. The CDR3 spells CASSQVPGQGADEKLFF. DNA for the CDR3: TGTGCCAGCAGCCAAGTTCCGGGACAGGGGGCGGATGAAAAACTGTTTTTT. Using reference TRBV14 and TRBJ1-4 for the parts outside the CDR3, the full variable domain is EAGVTQFPSHSVIEKGQTVTLRCDPISGHDNLYWYRRVMGKEIKFLLHFVKESKQDESGMPNNRFLAERTGGTYSTLKVQPAELEDSGVYFCASSQVPGQGADEKLFFGSGTQLSVL.

The J gene is TRBJ2-4, the V gene TRBV4-1; perhaps TRBD2 as D (6 bases). Trimming cost V 0 bases and J 0 bases, with 15 bases left between them. Germline CDR1 reads MGHRA; CDR2 reads YSYEKL. This CDR3 region has 18 residues. The CDR3 is CASSQDWGGTLAKNIQYF. For the CDR3, the DNA is TGCGCCAGCAGCCAAGATTGGGGCGGGACCTTAGCCAAAAACATTCAGTACTTC.

J is TRBJ1-1 and V is TRBV10-3; perhaps TRBD1 as D (5 bases). Germline V gene lookup returns CDR1 ENHRY and CDR2 SYGVKD. Trimming cost V 6 bases and J 1 base, with 9 bases left between them. The length of the CDR3 is 13 residues. The CDR3 nucleotides read TGTGCCATCAGGACGGACACGAACACTGAAGCTTTCTTT. It translates to CAIRTDTNTEAFF.

This clonotype came up a few times. The genes are TRBV28 and TRBJ1-6; the D gene is possibly TRBD1 (5 bases). V dropped 6 bases and J dropped 8 bases, with 23 bases sitting between them. This CDR3 has 17 residues. Per the germline V gene, CDR1 is MDHEN and CDR2 is SYDVKM. The CDR3 loop reads CASSYAGNLRGDSPLHF. CDR3 DNA: TGTGCCAGCAGCTACGCAGGGAACTTACGGGGCGATTCACCCCTCCACTTT.

The chain combines TRBV20-1 with TRBJ1-2; D is perhaps TRBD1 (6 bases). Germline CDR1 and CDR2: DFQATT and SNEGSKA (reference sequence). V lost 0 bases to trimming and J lost 0 bases, with 14 bases between them. The length of the CDR3 is 16 residues. Here the CDR3 reads CSARDSQGGSNYGYTF. The CDR3 DNA sequence: TGCAGTGCTAGAGATTCCCAAGGGGGGTCTAACTATGGCTACACCTTC.

This clonotype turned up a few times. The chain joins TRBV28 to TRBJ2-7; no clear D. Germline CDR1 and CDR2: MDHEN and SYDVKM. With 6 bases removed from V and 2 bases from J, the gap between germline ends came to 14 bases. This CDR3 contains 14 residues. CDR3 region: CASSSFTNAYEQYF. CDR3 in DNA: TGTGCCAGCAGCTCCTTCACCAACGCCTACGAGCAGTACTTC.

This clonotype was found a few times. The chain carries TRBV10-1 and TRBJ2-3, with 9 bases lining up with TRBD2. The CDR3 contains 16 residues. Germline assignment: CDR1 WNHNN and CDR2 SYGVQD (reference sequence). With V trimmed by 2 bases and J by 6 bases, 9 bases remained unmatched. The CDR3 DNA is TGCGCCAGCAGTGAGGCGGCGGGGGGGCCGTCGGATACGCAGTATTTT. Protein sequence: CASSEAAGGPSDTQYF.

The V and J genes are TRBV11-2 and TRBJ2-6; D is possibly TRBD2 (6 bases). Per germline, CDR1 SGHAT and CDR2 FQNNGV. The V and J ends lost 5 bases and 8 bases respectively, with 10 bases between them. The CDR3 covers 13 residues. CDR3 region: CASSRSGTNVLTF. The CDR3 DNA reads as TGTGCCAGCAGCCGTAGCGGCACCAACGTCCTGACTTTC.

The sample holds a few counts of this clonotype. The chain joins TRBV7-2 to TRBJ2-7, with 10 bases identical to TRBD2. Germline-derived CDR1 and CDR2 are SGHTA and FQGNSA. The ends lost 8 bases at V and 6 bases at J; junction bases unmatched: 10. CDR3 length equals 14 residues. The CDR3 region has the DNA TGTGCCAGCGCAAAAGCGGGGGGGCATGGCGAGCAGTACTTC. Protein: CASAKAGGHGEQYF.

This clonotype was counted between two and nine times. The chain joins TRBV29-1 to TRBJ2-1; 14 bases are a match to TRBD2. The CDR3 consists of 13 residues. J was trimmed by 10 bases and V by 8 bases; bases with no gene match: 7. Germline values: CDR1 SQVTM, CDR2 ANQGSEA. The CDR3 coding sequence is TGCAGCTCCGGGACTAGCGGGAGTAGGGAGCAGTTCTTC. Translated, it gives CSSGTSGSREQFF.

A note on this clonotype: A much more abundant neighbour one base away suggests this may be a read error. The V and J genes are TRBV10-3 and TRBJ2-7; 10 bases fit TRBD2. CDR1 is ENHRY, CDR2 SYGVKD, per germline. This CDR3 spans 15 amino acids. Trimming at V came to 7 bases and at J to 7 bases, leaving 13 bases not matched to a gene. CDR3 amino acids: CAITRAGGSDNEQYF. Here the CDR3 DNA reads TGTGCCATCACCCGAGCGGGAGGGTCCGACAATGAGCAGTACTTC.

CDR3 protein: CSARPGDPTDTQYF. CDR3 in DNA: TGCAGTGCCAGACCTGGAGATCCCACAGATACGCAGTATTTT. V usage is TRBV20-1 and J usage is TRBJ2-3; D remains ambiguous. The CDR3 spans 14 residues. Germline values: CDR1 DFQATT, CDR2 SNEGSKA (reference sequence). The V end was cut by 6 bases, the J end by 2 bases, with 15 bases between.

This clonotype has more than one count but fewer than ten. This chain links TRBV10-3 with TRBJ2-5, with TRBD2 identical over 10 bases. The CDR3 is 13 residues long. CDR1 and CDR2 from the germline V gene are ENHRY and SYGVKD. V trimming: 10 bases; J trimming: 11 bases; junction bases outside the gene matches: 13. The CDR3 is CATQAGGPEEQYF. CDR3 bases: TGTGCCACTCAAGCGGGAGGGCCTGAAGAGCAGTACTTC.

The chain couples TRBV20-1 to TRBJ2-3; 12 bases line up with TRBD2. Per germline, CDR1 DFQATT and CDR2 SNEGSKA (reference sequence). J lost 4 bases, V lost 1 base, and 6 bases had no gene match. The length of the CDR3 is 16 residues. CDR3 DNA: TGCAGTGCTAGAGTCCCTCTAGCGGGGGGGGCAGATACGCAGTATTTT. Residues: CSARVPLAGGADTQYF.

This clonotype showed up just a few times. This chain links TRBV12-3 or TRBV12-4 with TRBJ2-7; 10 nucleotides agree with TRBD1. The CDR3 sequence is 17 residues long. Trimming at V came to 5 bases and at J to 0 bases, leaving 10 bases not matched to a gene. The DNA for the CDR3 is TGTGCCAGCAGTCCCGCTCCGGGACAGGGGAGCTCCTACGAGCAGTACTTC. Translated, it gives CASSPAPGQGSSYEQYF.

This clonotype is a singleton in its sample. The CDR3 DNA reads as TGTGCCAGCAACAGGCCAGGGACGAACACTGAAGCTTTCTTT. It yields the protein CASNRPGTNTEAFF. The chain uses TRBV6-6 and TRBJ1-1, with D perhaps matching TRBD1 (5 bases). V shed 7 bases and J shed 1 base, with 13 bases lying between them. The CDR3 has 14 amino acids. Germline-derived CDR1 and CDR2 are MNHNY and SVGAGI (reference sequence).

The chain links TRBV19 to TRBJ2-7; 14 bases are shared with TRBD2. CDR1 LNHDA and CDR2 SQIVND come from the germline V gene (reference sequence). The CDR3 sequence is 15 residues long. J gave up 10 bases and V 5 bases, and 10 bases lay outside the gene matches. The CDR3 loop reads CASSPGTSGSFAQYF. In DNA, the CDR3 is TGTGCCAGTAGTCCTGGGACTAGCGGGAGCTTCGCTCAGTACTTC. The whole variable domain, remainder taken from reference TRBV19 and TRBJ2-7, is DGGITQSPKYLFRKEGQNVTLSCEQNLNHDAMYWYRQDPGQGLRLIYYSQIVNDFQKGDIAEGYSVSREKKESFPLTVTSAQKNPTAFYLCASSPGTSGSFAQYFGPGTRLTVT.

The rearrangement uses TRBV28 and TRBJ2-1; D is unresolved. V lost 7 bases, J lost 3 bases, and 19 bases lay in between. This CDR3 comprises 16 residues. Germline assignment: CDR1 MDHEN and CDR2 SYDVKM. The CDR3 nucleotides are TGTGCCAGCACGGGTGTCCGGCAGGTAATCTACAATGAGCAGTTCTTC. Translation gives CASTGVRQVIYNEQFF.

The rearrangement links TRBV20-1 to TRBJ2-7, with 9 positions matching TRBD2. Germline CDR1 reads DFQATT; CDR2 reads SNEGSKA (reference sequence). CDR3 length equals 16 residues. Unmatched junction bases numbered 14, after V lost 2 bases and J lost 6 bases. The CDR3 region is CSARYRASGESVEQYF. The CDR3 coding sequence is TGCAGTGCTAGATATCGGGCTAGCGGGGAGTCGGTCGAGCAGTACTTC.

As concerns this clonotype: A single base separates this from a much larger clone, so it may be a read error. The chain carries TRBV28 and TRBJ1-2; TRBD1 might be the D (6 bases). Per germline, CDR1 MDHEN and CDR2 SYDVKM. Trimming removed 5 bases at V and 1 base at J, with 14 bases between. The CDR3 is 15 amino acids. The CDR3 nucleotides read TGTGCCAGCAGTAAACAGGGATCCCGTAACTATGGCTACACCTTC. Translation: CASSKQGSRNYGYTF.

This chain uses TRBV2 with TRBJ1-1; D is ambiguous. Between the trimmed V and J ends, which lost 1 base and 1 base, there was a span of 13 bases. This CDR3 has 16 residues. Germline CDR1 and CDR2: SNHLY and FYNNEI. The CDR3 region is CASSEGAEGPNTEAFF. The CDR3 DNA sequence: TGTGCCAGCAGTGAAGGCGCGGAGGGTCCGAACACTGAAGCTTTCTTT.

V gene TRBV6-5 combines with J gene TRBJ2-1; D possibly corresponds to TRBD2 (6 bases). The CDR3 consists of 16 residues. Germline values: CDR1 MNHEY, CDR2 SVGAGI. Trimming removed 4 bases at V and 0 bases at J, with 13 bases between. The DNA for the CDR3 is TGTGCCAGCAGTTCCCGGGACTCGAGCTCCTACAATGAGCAGTTCTTC. The encoded protein is CASSSRDSSSYNEQFF.

V is TRBV25-1 and J is TRBJ1-2; unclear D gene. Germline CDR1 is MGHDK and CDR2 is SYGVNS. This CDR3 contains 12 residues. The ends were cut back, 1 base at V and 8 bases at J, with 8 bases in the middle. The CDR3, as DNA: TGTGCCAGCAGTGAATTTGGGGTCGGCTACACCTTC. Its translation: CASSEFGVGYTF.

Remarks on this clonotype: Its ends do not fully match the called genes, so a read error is possible. V and J are TRBV5-1 and TRBJ2-1; 10 bases are a match to TRBD2. The CDR3 runs to 14 residues. Germline values: CDR1 SGHRS, CDR2 YFSETQ. In nucleotides, the CDR3 is TGCGCCAGCAACCTAGCGGGGGCTTACAATGAGCTGTTCTTC. As protein: CASNLAGAYNELFF.

This chain connects TRBV19 to TRBJ2-1; D possibly uses TRBD1 or TRBD2 (6 bases each). CDR1 and CDR2 (germline): LNHDA, SQIVND (reference sequence). The germline V and J ends were trimmed by 7 bases and 3 bases, with 10 bases remaining between them. The CDR3 consists of 13 residues. This chain's CDR3 is CASTRGRYNEQFF. The DNA for the CDR3 is TGTGCCAGTACCCGGGGGCGCTACAATGAGCAGTTCTTC.

This clonotype was counted only a few times. CDR3 loop: CASSEALTGTQYF. As DNA, the CDR3 is TGTGCCAGCAGTGAAGCACTGACAGGGACCCAGTACTTC. The chain combines TRBV2 with TRBJ2-4, with a possible D match to TRBD1 (6 bases). The DNA end is more similar to TRBJ2-5, so the J call may be wrong. The CDR3 sequence is 13 residues long. Germline V gene lookup returns CDR1 SNHLY and CDR2 FYNNEI.